This paragraph covers one TCR beta chain sequence. Clones were read by immunoSEQ multiplex PCR, and TCRdb kept only the in-frame ones, dropping some. The sample lists about 240,000 clones, around 81% occurring once. The length of the CDR3 is 16 residues. V was cut by 3 bases and J by 3 bases, with 14 bases left in between. The V gene's germline CDR1 is KGHSH and CDR2 LQKENI. This sample was taken from a study of blood T cell repertoires in COVID-19. About the research overall: Specimens from acute and convalescent COVID-19 originated in the United States, Italy and Spain. The cDNA or gDNA used as material had been derived from T cells, B-cell-depleted T cells, or PBMCs.

The clonotype comes from a man aged 25 to 45 who had recovered from COVID-19. The sequenced sample consisted of peripheral blood. The chain is built from TRBV18 and TRBJ2-2; no firm D call. For the CDR3, the DNA is TGTGCCAGCTCACCGCTACACAGTGGATACACCGGGGAGCTGTTTTTT. This codes for CASSPLHSGYTGELFF.